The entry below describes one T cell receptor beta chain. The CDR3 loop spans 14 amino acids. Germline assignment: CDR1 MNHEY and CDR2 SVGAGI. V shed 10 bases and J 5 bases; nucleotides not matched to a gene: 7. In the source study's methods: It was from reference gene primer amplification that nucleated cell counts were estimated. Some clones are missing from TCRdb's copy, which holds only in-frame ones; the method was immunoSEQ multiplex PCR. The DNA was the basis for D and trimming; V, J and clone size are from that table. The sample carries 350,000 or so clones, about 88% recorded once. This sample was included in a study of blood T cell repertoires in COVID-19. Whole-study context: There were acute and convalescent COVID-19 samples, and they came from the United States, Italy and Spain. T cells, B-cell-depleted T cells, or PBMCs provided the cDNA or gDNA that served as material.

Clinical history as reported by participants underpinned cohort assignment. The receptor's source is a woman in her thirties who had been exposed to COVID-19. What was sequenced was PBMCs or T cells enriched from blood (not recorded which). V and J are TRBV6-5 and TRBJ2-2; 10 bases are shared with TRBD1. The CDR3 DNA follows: TGTGCCACCCTGGGACAGGGGTTGACCGGGGAGCTGTTTTTT. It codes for CATLGQGLTGELFF.